This TCR beta chain was observed in a study of blood T cell repertoires in COVID-19. Enrollment of patients from Seattle took place during active infection, with longitudinal follow-up. Germline V gives CDR1 KGHDR, CDR2 SFDVKD. This CDR3 has 11 residues. The V end was cut by 2 bases, the J end by 9 bases, with 7 bases between. The protocol was immunoSEQ multiplex PCR, while the TCRdb copy is restricted to in-frame clones and leaves out a portion. The top ten hold around 12% of the sample, which has roughly 440,000 clones, approximately 88% seen once. This clone was recorded only once. The sequencing sample was made of peripheral blood. The clonotype comes from a woman aged 45-59 years with COVID-19, enrolled during active disease. This sequence joins TRBV24-1 and TRBJ2-7; D is undetermined. The CDR3 DNA reads TGTGCCACCAGTGATTCTTCGAGGCAGTACTTC. Its protein product is CATSDSSRQYF.